This T cell receptor beta chain was documented in a study of blood T cell repertoires in COVID-19. Study context: Samples taken during acute and convalescent COVID-19 were collected in the United States, Italy and Spain. PBMCs, B-cell-depleted T cells, or T cells provided the cDNA or gDNA that made up the material.

Original processing notes: Estimates of nucleated cell counts were drawn from the amplification of reference gene primers. Sequenced by immunoSEQ multiplex PCR; TCRdb stores in-frame clones only, minus some. That table is the source of V, J and clone size, and D and trimming were worked out from the DNA. The sample contains 60,000 to 70,000 clones, about 78% of which appear only once. This clone has only one observation. V shed 6 bases and J shed 6 bases, with 16 bases lying between them. The CDR3 contains 14 residues. Germline V CDR1 and CDR2: SGDLS, YYNGEE. Sequencing input: peripheral blood. The sequence was collected from a woman of 80 years or more with acute or convalescent COVID-19. This chain connects TRBV9 to TRBJ2-1; D might be TRBD1 (5 bases). The CDR3 loop reads CASNSATELNEQFF. The CDR3 region has the DNA TGTGCCAGCAATTCCGCGACAGAACTCAATGAGCAGTTCTTC.